This entry lists 3 T cell receptor beta chains sequenced from one sample in a study of blood T cell repertoires in COVID-19. This table comes from immunoSEQ multiplex PCR, and its TCRdb copy is limited to in-frame clones, with some not included. The repertoire holds 150,000 to 250,000 clones, with almost 85% as singletons. Sequences were obtained from peripheral blood. The receptor source for this set is a human donor with acute or convalescent COVID-19. The donor label of this sample is uncertain.

This clone came up a few times. This CDR3 is CASSLPGQGPSEQYF. The DNA for the CDR3 is TGTGCCAGCAGTTTACCGGGACAGGGTCCGTCCGAGCAGTACTTC. The rearrangement uses TRBV6-6 and TRBJ2-7; 9 positions agree with TRBD1. Germline CDR1 is MNHNY and CDR2 is SVGAGI (reference sequence). CDR3 length: 15 amino acids. The V segment lost 4 bases and the J segment 6 bases; nucleotides outside the gene matches: 10.

J is TRBJ1-4 and V is TRBV5-8, with D possibly TRBD1 on 5 matching bases. There are 16 residues in the CDR3. V lost 6 bases and J 5 bases, leaving 20 bases between the germline ends. CDR1 and CDR2 from the germline V gene are SGHTS and YDEGEE. CDR3 nucleotide sequence: TGTGCCAGCAAAGCGGGGACCATGATATTGAATGAAAAACTGTTTTTT. It specifies CASKAGTMILNEKLFF.

CDR3 amino acids: CASSFLVGRSPLHF. CDR3 nucleotides: TGTGCCAGCAGCTTCCTAGTGGGGCGCTCACCCCTCCACTTT. The chain uses TRBV7-2 and TRBJ1-6, with D possibly TRBD1 on 5 matching bases. Between the trimmed V and J ends, which lost 3 bases and 10 bases, there was a span of 13 bases. This CDR3 is built from 14 residues. Per the germline V gene, CDR1 is SGHTA and CDR2 is FQGNSA.